The rows below give T cell receptor beta chains drawn from one sample of a study of blood T cell repertoires in COVID-19. Profiling relied on immunoSEQ multiplex PCR, and the TCRdb table lists in-frame clones only, not all of them. This table has roughly 200,000 clones, around 80% appearing once. The sequencing input was peripheral blood. The receptors stem from a woman at least 80 years old with active or convalescent COVID-19. Each CDR3 is given with its conserved first and last residue.

v_call	j_call	cdr3_aa
TRBV15	TRBJ2-2	CATSREADTGELFF
TRBV9	TRBJ2-7	CASSEGQQSYEQYF
TRBV4-1	TRBJ1-5	CASSLVFLGGSQPQHF
TRBV28	TRBJ1-5	CASSSRDRGLAGSNQPQHF
TRBV2	TRBJ2-6	CASSVVYGANVLTF
TRBV9	TRBJ1-4	CASSPRPISGGPSLNEKLFF
TRBV5-1	TRBJ1-1	CASSLRTGSDTEAFF
TRBV5-4	TRBJ2-3	CASSPVERTDTQYF
TRBV30	TRBJ1-5	CAWSGDRVAQPQHF
TRBV9	TRBJ2-2	CASSPIGQGREELFF
TRBV5-4	TRBJ2-1	CASSSVGGSYNEQFF
TRBV29-1	TRBJ2-1	CSVGGQGVGNEQFF
TRBV4-3	TRBJ2-7	CASSRGTASSYEQYF
TRBV10-3	TRBJ1-5	CAISERQGGQPQHF
TRBV5-1	TRBJ2-2	CASSLGQGARTGELFF
TRBV6-5	TRBJ1-4	CASTSLGATNEKLFF
TRBV6-4	TRBJ2-3	CASSRRVTDTQYF
TRBV19	TRBJ2-3	CASSMGPLPLGDTQYF
TRBV7-9	TRBJ2-7	CASSTPQTSGWEQYF
TRBV7-2	TRBJ1-1	CASSLVIRGRAFF
TRBV5-4	TRBJ2-7	CASSLGGPGTNLYEQYF
TRBV6-6	TRBJ1-6	CASTYGQLNSPLHF
TRBV9	TRBJ1-3	CASGQGVGGNTIYF
TRBV2	TRBJ1-6	CASRPTGQGSPLHF
TRBV18	TRBJ2-7	CASSKEGYYEQYF
TRBV5-4	TRBJ2-5	CASSSTTGPAETQYF
TRBV19	TRBJ2-5	CASSGGRPGTQYF
TRBV5-6	TRBJ2-3	CASSLTGQGPDTQYF
TRBV12-3/TRBV12-4	TRBJ1-2	CASSLGTPGYTF
TRBV7-9	TRBJ2-7	CASSLKGATEQYF
TRBV12-3/TRBV12-4	TRBJ1-5	CASSRGNQPQHF
TRBV19	TRBJ1-2	CASSIPYWTGAYGYTF
TRBV5-1	TRBJ2-5	CASSIQGTETQYF
TRBV20-1	TRBJ2-7	CSASTGREQYF
TRBV5-6	TRBJ2-2	CASNSIGGGNTGELFF